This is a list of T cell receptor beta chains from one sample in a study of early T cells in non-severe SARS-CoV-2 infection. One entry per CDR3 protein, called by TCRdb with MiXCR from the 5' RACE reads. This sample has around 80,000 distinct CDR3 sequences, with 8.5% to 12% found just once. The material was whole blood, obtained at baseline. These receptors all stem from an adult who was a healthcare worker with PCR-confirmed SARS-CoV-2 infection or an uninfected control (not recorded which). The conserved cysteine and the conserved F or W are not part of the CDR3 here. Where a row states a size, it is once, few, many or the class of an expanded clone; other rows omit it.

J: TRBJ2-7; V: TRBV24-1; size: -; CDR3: ATSGAGAYEQY
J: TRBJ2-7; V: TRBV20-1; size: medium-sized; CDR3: SAKDTQGSGGPYEQY
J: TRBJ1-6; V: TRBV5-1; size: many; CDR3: ASSLGTGHNSPLH
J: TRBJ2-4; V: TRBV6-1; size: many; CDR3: ASSENRSGGPKNIQY
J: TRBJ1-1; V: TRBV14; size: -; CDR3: ASSQMAGRTEAF
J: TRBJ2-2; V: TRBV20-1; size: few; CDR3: SASWNTGELF
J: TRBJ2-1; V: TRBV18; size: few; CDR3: ASSPLESARNEQF
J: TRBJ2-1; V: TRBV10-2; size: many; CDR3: ASSYAGTGSYNEQF
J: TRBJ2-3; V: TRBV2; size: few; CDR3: ASRGGLAGGPREDTQY
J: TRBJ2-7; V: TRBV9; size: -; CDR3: ASSAQGSEQY
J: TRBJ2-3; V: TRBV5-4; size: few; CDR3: ASSGLAGAAGTDTQY
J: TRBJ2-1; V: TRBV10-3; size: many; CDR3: AIRRVNEQF
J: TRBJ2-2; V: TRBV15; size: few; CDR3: ATSPYTGELF
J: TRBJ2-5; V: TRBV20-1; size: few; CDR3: SAASSVQETQY
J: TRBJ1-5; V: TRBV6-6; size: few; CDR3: ASSREGQNQPQH
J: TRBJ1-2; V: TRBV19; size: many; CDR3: ASSIVTDRPLGYT
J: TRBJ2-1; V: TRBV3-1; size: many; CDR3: ASSLTRADNYNEQF
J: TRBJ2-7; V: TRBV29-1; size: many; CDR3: SVRTSRSYEQY
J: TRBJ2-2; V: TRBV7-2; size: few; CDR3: ASSLTGRENGELF
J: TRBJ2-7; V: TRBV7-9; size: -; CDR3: ASSPRGQGSSYEQY
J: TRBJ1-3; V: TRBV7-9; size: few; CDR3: ASSLGGASGNTIY
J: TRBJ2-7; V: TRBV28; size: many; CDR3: ASSFRDFSYEQY
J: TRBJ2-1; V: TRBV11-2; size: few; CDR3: ASSLLGQRTYEQF
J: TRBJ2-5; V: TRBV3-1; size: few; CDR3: ASSQKRWGVGETQY
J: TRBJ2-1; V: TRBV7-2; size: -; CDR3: ASSLVASGAYNEQF
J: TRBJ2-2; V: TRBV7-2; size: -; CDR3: ASSVQGPRAGELF
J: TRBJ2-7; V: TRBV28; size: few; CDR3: ASSFHPGQGIVEQY